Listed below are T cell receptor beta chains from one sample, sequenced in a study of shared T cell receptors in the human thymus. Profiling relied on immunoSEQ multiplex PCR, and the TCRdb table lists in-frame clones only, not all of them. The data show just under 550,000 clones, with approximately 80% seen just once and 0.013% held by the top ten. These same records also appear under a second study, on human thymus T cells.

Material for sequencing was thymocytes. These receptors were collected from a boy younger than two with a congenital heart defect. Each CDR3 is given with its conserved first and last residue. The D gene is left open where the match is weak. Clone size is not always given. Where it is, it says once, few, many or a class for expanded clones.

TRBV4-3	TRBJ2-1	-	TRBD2	TGCGCCAGCAGCCCCGGACTAGCTCCGGACAATGAGCAGTTCTTC	CASSPGLAPDNEQFF
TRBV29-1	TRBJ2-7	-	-	TGCAGCGTTACAGGTAACTACGAGCAGTACTTC	CSVTGNYEQYF
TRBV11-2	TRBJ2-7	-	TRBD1	TGTGCCAGCAGCTTATGGGGACAGACCCTCTACGAGCAGTACTTC	CASSLWGQTLYEQYF
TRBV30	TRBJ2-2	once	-	TGTGCCTGGAGTGTACGGGGTTTAGGGGGGGATGGCACCGGGGAGCTGTTTTTT	CAWSVRGLGGDGTGELFF
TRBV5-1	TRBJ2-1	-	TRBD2	TGCGCCAGCAGCTTGGGCCGGGAGGGCCGGGACAATGAGCAGTTCTTC	CASSLGREGRDNEQFF
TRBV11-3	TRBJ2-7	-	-	TGTGCCAGCAGCTTAGGTTCGCTCTCCGAGCGGATCCTCTCCTACGAGCAGTACTTC	CASSLGSLSERILSYEQYF
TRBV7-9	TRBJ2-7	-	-	TGTGCCAGCAGCTTAGGGGGGGGGCTCTTTCCCTACGAGCAGTACTTC	CASSLGGGLFPYEQYF
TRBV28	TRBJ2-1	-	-	TGTGCCAGCAGTTGGGGACTTTACAATGAGCAGTTCTTC	CASSWGLYNEQFF
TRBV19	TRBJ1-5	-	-	TGTGCCAGTAGTATGGCAGGGGCTAGCAATCAGCCCCAGCATTTT	CASSMAGASNQPQHF
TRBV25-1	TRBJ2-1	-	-	TGTGCCAGCAGTGAGAAGCCCCCTAGGTCGGGCAATGAGCAGTTCTTC	CASSEKPPRSGNEQFF
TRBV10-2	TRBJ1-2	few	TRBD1	TGCGCCAGCACCAACAAGAGGGACAGGGGGCTCGGGACCTTC	CASTNKRDRGLGTF
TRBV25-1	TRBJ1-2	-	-	TGTGCCAGCAGTGAACCAGGGGAATACTATGGCTACACCTTC	CASSEPGEYYGYTF
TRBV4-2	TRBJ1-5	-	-	TGTGCCAGCAGCCAAGTTTGCAGGGGCAGGGAGCCCCAGCATTTT	CASSQVCRGREPQHF
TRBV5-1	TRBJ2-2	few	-	TGCGCCAGCAGCCCGGGACTCTCTCGGACCGGGGAGCTGTTTTTT	CASSPGLSRTGELFF
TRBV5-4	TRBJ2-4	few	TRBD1	TGTGCCAGCAGCTTATTGACAGGGACAGGAGCCAAAAACATTCAGTACTTC	CASSLLTGTGAKNIQYF
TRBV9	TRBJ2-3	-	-	TGTGCCAGCAGCGTAGTAGCCTACACAGATACGCAGTATTTT	CASSVVAYTDTQYF
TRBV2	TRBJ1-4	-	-	TGTGCCTCTTCCAGGGCCGGTAATGAAAAACTGTTTTTT	CASSRAGNEKLFF
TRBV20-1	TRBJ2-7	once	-	TGCAGTGCTAAGACTACTCACGAGCAGTACTTC	CSAKTTHEQYF